This TCR beta chain was retrieved from a study of shared clonotypes between healthy human individuals. The germline CDR1 and CDR2 sequences are SGHRS and YFSETQ. The CDR3 runs 12 residues. The V gene lost 4 bases and the J gene lost 5 bases, with 9 bases spanning the gap. Study-wide points: Some clonotypes were shared by all four sorted-subset donors, while others were not shared. The non-shared ones had lower generation probabilities than the shared ones.

Data came from immunoSEQ multiplex PCR; TCRdb stores just in-frame clones and leaves some out. Altogether approximately 1,500,000 clones are present, 95% to 97% being singletons, with the ten largest covering roughly 1.2%. For this clone: Its antigen is not known. Other DNA sequences of this sample code for an identical CDR3.

The clonotype originates from a man under 40 in good health. V usage is TRBV5-1 and J usage is TRBJ1-2; D is unclear. Input material: naive CD4+ T cells sorted from blood. The subset was: CD45RA+ positively selected. For the CDR3, the DNA is TGCGCCAGCAGCCAAGACCGTTATGGCTACACCTTC. Protein product: CASSQDRYGYTF.